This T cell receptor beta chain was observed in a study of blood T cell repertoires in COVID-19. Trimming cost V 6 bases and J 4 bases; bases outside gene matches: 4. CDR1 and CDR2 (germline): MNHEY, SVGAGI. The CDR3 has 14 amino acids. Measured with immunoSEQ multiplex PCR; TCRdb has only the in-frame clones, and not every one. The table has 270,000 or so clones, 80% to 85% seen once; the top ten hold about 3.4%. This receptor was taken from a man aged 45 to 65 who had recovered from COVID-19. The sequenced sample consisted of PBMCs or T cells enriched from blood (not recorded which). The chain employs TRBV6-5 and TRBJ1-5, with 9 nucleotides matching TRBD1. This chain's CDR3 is CASSWDRENQPQHF. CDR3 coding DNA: TGTGCCAGCAGCTGGGACAGGGAGAATCAGCCCCAGCATTTT.